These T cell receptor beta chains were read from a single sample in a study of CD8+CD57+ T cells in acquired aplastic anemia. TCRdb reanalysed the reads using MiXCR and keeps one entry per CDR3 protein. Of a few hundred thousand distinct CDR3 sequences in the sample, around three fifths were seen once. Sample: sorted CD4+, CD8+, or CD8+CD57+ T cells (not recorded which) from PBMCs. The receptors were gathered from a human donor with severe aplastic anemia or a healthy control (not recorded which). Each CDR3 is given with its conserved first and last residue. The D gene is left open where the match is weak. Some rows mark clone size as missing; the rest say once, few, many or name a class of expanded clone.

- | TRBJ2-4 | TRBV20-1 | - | TGCAGTGCTAGAGCTGGGGGCCAAAACATCCAGTACTTC | CSARAGGQNIQYF
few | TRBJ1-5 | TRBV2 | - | TGTGCCAGCAGCGGCGAGGGAGTCAATCAGCCCCAGCATTTT | CASSGEGVNQPQHF
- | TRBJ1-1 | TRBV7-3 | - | TGTGCCAGCAGCCCCCGCCACACCGGGGAGGATGGCACTGAAGCTTTCTTT | CASSPRHTGEDGTEAFF
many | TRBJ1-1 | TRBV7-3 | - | TGTGCCAGCAGCCCTGCGGACGGTTCGAGGGAAGCTTTCTTT | CASSPADGSREAFF
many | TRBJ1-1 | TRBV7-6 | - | TGTGCCAGCAGCTCCCCGGGGGCCACTGAAGCTTTCTTT | CASSSPGATEAFF
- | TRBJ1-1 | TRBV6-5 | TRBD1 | TGTGCCAGCATAGGACAGGGGCGCACTGAAGCTTTCTTT | CASIGQGRTEAFF
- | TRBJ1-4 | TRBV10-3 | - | TGTGCCATCAGTGAGTCCCTGGGTAATGAAAGACTGTTTTTT | CAISESLGNERLFF
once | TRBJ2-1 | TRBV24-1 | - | TGTGCCACCAGTGATTACGGGACGAGCTCCTACAATGAGCAGTTCTTC | CATSDYGTSSYNEQFF
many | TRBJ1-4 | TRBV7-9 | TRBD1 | TGTGCCAGCAGCTTGGGACAGTCTAATGAAAAACTGTTTTTT | CASSLGQSNEKLFF
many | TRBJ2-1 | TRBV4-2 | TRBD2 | TGTGCCAGCAGCCAGGGACTAGCGGGGGGGCCCTCCAATGAGCAGTTCTTC | CASSQGLAGGPSNEQFF
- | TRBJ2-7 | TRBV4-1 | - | TGCGCCAGCAGCCAACAGACATATTACGAGCAGTACTTC | CASSQQTYYEQYF
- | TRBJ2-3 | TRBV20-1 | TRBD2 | TGCAGTGCACTGGGACTAGCGGGGGTAGATACGCAGTATTTT | CSALGLAGVDTQYF
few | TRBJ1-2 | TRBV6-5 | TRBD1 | TGTGCCAGCAAAGACAGGGTTGATGGCTACACCTTC | CASKDRVDGYTF
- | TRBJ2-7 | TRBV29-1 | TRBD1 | TGCAGCGTTGACGGGACAGTGGGGGAATCCTACGAGCAGTACTTC | CSVDGTVGESYEQYF
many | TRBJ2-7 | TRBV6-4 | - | TGTGCCAGCAGTGACAGGGGTTCCTACGAGCAGTACTTC | CASSDRGSYEQYF
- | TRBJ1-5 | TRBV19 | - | TGTGCCAGTAGCTTCCGGGACCCAAATCAGCCCCAGCATTTT | CASSFRDPNQPQHF
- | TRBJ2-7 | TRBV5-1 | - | TGCGCCAGCAGCGGGGCTGCTGACGAGCAGTACTTC | CASSGAADEQYF
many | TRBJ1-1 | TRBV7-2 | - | TGTGCCAGCAGCGAAAGAAGGACGTCGAACACTGAAGCTTTCTTT | CASSERRTSNTEAFF
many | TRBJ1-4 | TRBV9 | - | TGTGCCAGCAGCTACACCACTAACAATGAAAAACTGTTTTTT | CASSYTTNNEKLFF
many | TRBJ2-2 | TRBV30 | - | TGTGCCTGGAGATCCGGGACCAACACCGGGGAGCTGTTTTTT | CAWRSGTNTGELFF
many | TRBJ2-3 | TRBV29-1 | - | TGCAGCGGGACTTTCAGCACAGATACGCAGTATTTT | CSGTFSTDTQYF
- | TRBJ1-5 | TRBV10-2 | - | TGCGCCAGCAGTGAGGACAAATTCAGGTTTCAGCCCCAGCATTTT | CASSEDKFRFQPQHF
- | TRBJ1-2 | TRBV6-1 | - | TGTGCCAGCAGTTTCTCAGGGGCAAAATATGGCTACACCTTC | CASSFSGAKYGYTF
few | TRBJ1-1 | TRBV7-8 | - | TGTGCCAGCAGCTTAATGTCCGACAAGAACACTGAAGCTTTCTTT | CASSLMSDKNTEAFF